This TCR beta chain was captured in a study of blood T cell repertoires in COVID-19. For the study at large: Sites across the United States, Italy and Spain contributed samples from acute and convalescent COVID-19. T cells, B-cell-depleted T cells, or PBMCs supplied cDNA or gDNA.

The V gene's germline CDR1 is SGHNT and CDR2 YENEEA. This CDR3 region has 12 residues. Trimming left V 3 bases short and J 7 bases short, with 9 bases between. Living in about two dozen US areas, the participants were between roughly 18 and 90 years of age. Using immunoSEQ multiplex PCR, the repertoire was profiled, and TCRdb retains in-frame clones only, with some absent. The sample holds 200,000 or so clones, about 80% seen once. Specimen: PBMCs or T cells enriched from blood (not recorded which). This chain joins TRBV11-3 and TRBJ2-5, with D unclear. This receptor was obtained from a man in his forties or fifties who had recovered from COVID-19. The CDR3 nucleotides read TGTGCCAGCAGCTTGAATTCGGGGACCCAGTACTTC. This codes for CASSLNSGTQYF.